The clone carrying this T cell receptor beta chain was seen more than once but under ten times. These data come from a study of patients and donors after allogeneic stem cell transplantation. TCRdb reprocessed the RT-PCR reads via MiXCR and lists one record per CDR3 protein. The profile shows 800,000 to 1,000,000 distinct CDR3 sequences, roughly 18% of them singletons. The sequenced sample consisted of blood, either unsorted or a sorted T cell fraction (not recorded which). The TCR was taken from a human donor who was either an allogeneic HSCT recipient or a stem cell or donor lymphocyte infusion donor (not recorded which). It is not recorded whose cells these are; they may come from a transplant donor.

The CDR3 region is CASSLEGQVPNSPLHF. The CDR3 region has the DNA TGCGCCAGCAGCTTGGAGGGACAGGTCCCTAATTCACCCCTCCACTTT. The gene calls are TRBV5-1 and TRBJ1-6; TRBD1 matches at 8 bases. The junction had 5 bases not matched to a gene; V was cut back by 0 bases and J by 6 bases. This CDR3 comprises 16 residues. The germline CDR1 and CDR2 sequences are SGHRS and YFSETQ.